Listed below are T cell receptor beta chains from one sample, sequenced in a study of T cells in Graves' hyperthyroidism and ophthalmopathy. Using its own MiXCR run on the multiplex PCR reads, TCRdb lists one record per CDR3 protein. The table lists a few hundred thousand distinct CDR3 sequences, roughly an eighth of them singletons. The sequenced sample was blood. The receptors originated from a woman between 18 and 29 years old with Graves' hyperthyroidism. The CDR3 runs from the conserved cysteine through the conserved F or W. Each record gives: V gene, D gene, J gene, clone size, CDR3 DNA, CDR3 protein. D genes are given only for firm matches. Clone size is not always given. Where it is, it says once, few, many or a class for expanded clones.

TRBV11-2	.	TRBJ2-1	many	TGTGCCAGCACACTAGGGCCGTACAATGAGCAGTTCTTC	CASTLGPYNEQFF
TRBV27	TRBD2	TRBJ2-1	.	TGTGCCAGCAGTTTCCCTAGCGGGAGCTCCTACAATGAGCAGTTCTTC	CASSFPSGSSYNEQFF
TRBV7-2	.	TRBJ2-2	.	TGTGCCAGCAGCCCAGTGGGGGCCGGGGAGCTGTTTTTT	CASSPVGAGELFF
TRBV7-3	.	TRBJ2-3	many	TGTGCCAGCAGCTCCTTAAGCGGAGATACGCAGTATTTT	CASSSLSGDTQYF
TRBV12-3/TRBV12-4	TRBD1	TRBJ2-1	few	TGTGCCACCAGACAGGGAAATGAGCAGTTCTTC	CATRQGNEQFF
TRBV5-1	.	TRBJ1-2	.	TGCGCCAGCAGCTTGAACACAGGGCCCTATGGCTACACCTTC	CASSLNTGPYGYTF
TRBV30	TRBD1	TRBJ1-5	many	TGTGCCTGGACGGACAGGGGAGGTCAGCCCCAGCATTTT	CAWTDRGGQPQHF
TRBV9	.	TRBJ1-4	.	TGTGCCAGCACCACCGGGACAACTAATGAAAAACTGTTTTTT	CASTTGTTNEKLFF
TRBV2	.	TRBJ2-6	.	TGTGCCAGCAGTGAAGCGCCAGCCTCTGGGGCCAACGTCCTGACTTTC	CASSEAPASGANVLTF
TRBV3-1	.	TRBJ2-1	many	TGTGCCAGCAGCCAAGGGGTAAGACTTTATGAGCAGTTCTTC	CASSQGVRLYEQFF
TRBV14	.	TRBJ1-1	many	TGTGCCAGCAGCCAAGAAAGGAACACTGAAGCTTTCTTT	CASSQERNTEAFF
TRBV20-1	.	TRBJ2-3	.	TGCAGTGCTAGCCCCCCGGGAATGGCAGATACGCAGTATTTT	CSASPPGMADTQYF
TRBV2	TRBD1	TRBJ1-1	many	TGTGCCAGCAGTGACCGACAGGGCCCGCACACTGAAGCTTTCTTT	CASSDRQGPHTEAFF
TRBV20-1	TRBD2	TRBJ2-5	many	TGCAGTGCTAGAGATAAAGCGGGATCAGAGACCCAGTACTTC	CSARDKAGSETQYF
TRBV20-1	.	TRBJ2-5	many	TGCAGTGCTAGCCGAGGAGGGCGGGTGGAGACCCAGTACTTC	CSASRGGRVETQYF
TRBV12-3/TRBV12-4	TRBD1	TRBJ1-5	many	TGTGCCAGCAGTTCCCTGATGGGACAGGGGGCGCGTGGCAATCAGCCCCAGCATTTT	CASSSLMGQGARGNQPQHF
TRBV24-1	.	TRBJ2-3	many	TGTGCCACCAGTCGCAGGACGACTGGGGGATTGGCAGATACGCAGTATTTT	CATSRRTTGGLADTQYF
TRBV6-2/TRBV6-3	.	TRBJ1-2	.	TGTGCCAGCAGTTACTTCTCCCTTGACGGCTACACCTTC	CASSYFSLDGYTF
TRBV11-2	TRBD1	TRBJ1-2	many	TGTGCCAGCAGCGAACTAAAGGGACAGGGAATCTATGGCTACACCTTC	CASSELKGQGIYGYTF
TRBV5-1	TRBD1	TRBJ2-7	many	TGCGCCAGCTCCGAGGGGGCTTCGAGACACGAGCAGTACTTC	CASSEGASRHEQYF
TRBV15	.	TRBJ1-5	few	TGTGCCACCAGCAGACCGTTTAATCAGCCCCAGCATTTT	CATSRPFNQPQHF
TRBV12-3/TRBV12-4	TRBD2	TRBJ2-1	few	TGTGCCAGCAGAGGGACTAGCGGGGGGAAGGGGAATGAGCAGTTCTTC	CASRGTSGGKGNEQFF
TRBV7-9	.	TRBJ2-5	few	TGTGCCAGCAGCTTAGTTGGGACACCACAAGAGACCCAGTACTTC	CASSLVGTPQETQYF
TRBV30	TRBD1	TRBJ1-6	many	TGTGCCTGGAGTCCACAGGGGGCAAATTCACCCCTCCACTTT	CAWSPQGANSPLHF
TRBV5-6	TRBD1	TRBJ2-2	few	TGTGCCAGCAGCAAAACGACAGGGGAGCCCGGGGAGCTGTTTTTT	CASSKTTGEPGELFF
TRBV12-5	.	TRBJ2-5	few	TGTGCTAGTGGTTTGGTCGAGCACTATGAAGAGACCCAGTACTTC	CASGLVEHYEETQYF
TRBV6-1	.	TRBJ1-5	once	TGTGCCAGCAGTCGGGAGGAGGGACAACCGCCCCGGCATTTT	CASSREEGQPPRHF
TRBV4-2	TRBD2	TRBJ2-1	few	TGTGCCAGCAGCCTTGGTAGCGGGAGGGTCAATGAGCAGTTCTTC	CASSLGSGRVNEQFF
TRBV24-1	TRBD1	TRBJ2-7	few	TGTGCCGCCCCCACCAGGGACAGAAGCTACGAGCAGTACTTC	CAAPTRDRSYEQYF
TRBV12-3/TRBV12-4	.	TRBJ1-1	many	TGTGCCAGCAGTTTTCGGGGGGGCCCTGAAGCTTTCTTT	CASSFRGGPEAFF
TRBV20-1	.	TRBJ2-7	many	TGCAGTGCGGGGGCGGGGGTTACCTACGAGCAGTACTTC	CSAGAGVTYEQYF
TRBV5-1	TRBD2	TRBJ2-1	many	TGCGCCAGCACTAGCGGGAGGGCCTATGAGCAGTTCTTC	CASTSGRAYEQFF
TRBV3-1	.	TRBJ1-4	many	TGTGCCAGCAGCCAAGAACGGGGTAGGAGTGAAAAACTGTTTTTT	CASSQERGRSEKLFF
TRBV30	TRBD1	TRBJ2-7	.	TGTGCACTGACTGGGGACAGGGCCTCCTACGAGCAGTACTTC	CALTGDRASYEQYF
TRBV16	TRBD1	TRBJ1-5	.	TGTGCCAGCAGCCAATCCAGGGGGAGTAGCAATCAGCCCCAGCATTTT	CASSQSRGSSNQPQHF
TRBV2	.	TRBJ1-5	many	TGTGCCAGTTCAAAGGGTCTAATGGAGCCCCAGCATTTT	CASSKGLMEPQHF
TRBV25-1	TRBD2	TRBJ2-7	many	TGTGCCAGCAAGGCTAGCGGCTCCTACGAGCAGTACTTC	CASKASGSYEQYF
TRBV15	.	TRBJ1-1	many	TGTGCCACCAGCAGACCCCACGAGACAGGGAACACTGAAGCTTTCTTT	CATSRPHETGNTEAFF
TRBV11-3	.	TRBJ2-7	many	TGTGCCAGCAGGTCCGGGTTTTACGAGCAGTACTTC	CASRSGFYEQYF
TRBV7-8	.	TRBJ2-6	many	TGTGCCAGCAGCTTAGTAGAGGGGGGGAAGAGCTCTGGGGCCAACGTCCTGACTTTC	CASSLVEGGKSSGANVLTF
TRBV19	.	TRBJ2-5	many	TGTGCCAGTAGTATTAGACGGCTCCAAGAGACCCAGTACTTC	CASSIRRLQETQYF
TRBV27	TRBD2	TRBJ2-1	.	TGTGCCACGACCTTAGCGGGAATGTACAATGAGCAGTTCTTC	CATTLAGMYNEQFF
TRBV11-2	.	TRBJ2-1	many	TGTGCCAGCAGCTTTAATGAGCAGTTCTTC	CASSFNEQFF
TRBV7-6	TRBD2	TRBJ2-1	many	TGTGCCAGCAGCTCCAGCTGGACTAGCTTTGAGAAGGAGCAGTTCTTC	CASSSSWTSFEKEQFF
TRBV13	.	TRBJ1-1	.	TGTGCCAGCAGCCTTCGACACGTAATGAACACTGAAGCTTTCTTT	CASSLRHVMNTEAFF
TRBV6-1	.	TRBJ1-1	many	TGTGCCAGCAAACTGACGGTGAACACTGAAGCTTTCTTT	CASKLTVNTEAFF
TRBV25-1	.	TRBJ2-7	.	TGTGCCAGCGGGTTAGCCGGCTCCTACGAGCAGTACTTC	CASGLAGSYEQYF
TRBV18	.	TRBJ2-1	many	TGTGCCAGCTCACCCCTGGCGGGCGGAAACAATGAGCAGTTCTTC	CASSPLAGGNNEQFF